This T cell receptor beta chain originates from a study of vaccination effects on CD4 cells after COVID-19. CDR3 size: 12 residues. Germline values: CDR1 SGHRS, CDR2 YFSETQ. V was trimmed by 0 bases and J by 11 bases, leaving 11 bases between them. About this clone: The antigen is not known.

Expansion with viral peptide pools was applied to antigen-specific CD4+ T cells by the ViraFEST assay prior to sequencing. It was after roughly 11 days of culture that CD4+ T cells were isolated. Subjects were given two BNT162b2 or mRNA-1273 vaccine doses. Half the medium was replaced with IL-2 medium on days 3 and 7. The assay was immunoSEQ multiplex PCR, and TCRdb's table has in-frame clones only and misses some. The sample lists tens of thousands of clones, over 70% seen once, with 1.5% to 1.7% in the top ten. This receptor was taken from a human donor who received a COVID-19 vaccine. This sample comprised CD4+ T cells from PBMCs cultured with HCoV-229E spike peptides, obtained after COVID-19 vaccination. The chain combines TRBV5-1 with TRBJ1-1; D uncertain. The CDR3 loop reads CASSLVLGMAFF. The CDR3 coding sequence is TGCGCCAGCAGCTTGGTTTTAGGAATGGCTTTCTTT.